The 19 T cell receptor beta chains below all came from one sample that was sequenced in a study of T cells in Graves' hyperthyroidism and ophthalmopathy (dated by TCRdb to between 2018 and 2020). Library construction relied on multiplex PCR. Sequenced using an Illumina HiSeq 2000. Amplification of TCR beta CDR3 regions was carried out from RNA transcripts. The TCR CDR3 was subjected to a first round of RT-PCR using the HTBI primer set and the Qiagen OneStep RT-PCR kit. The public reads were reanalyzed by TCRdb: fastp trimming at Q25, MiXCR alignment, in-frame beta chains only. Rows with one shared CDR3 protein collapse into an entry with the most common genes and DNA. This sample lists under 650,000 distinct CDR3 sequences; 16% were detected once. 3% to 4% of the sample belongs to the ten largest clones. Sequenced sample: blood. These receptors all come from a woman in her twenties or thirties with Graves' hyperthyroidism.

This clonotype was seen more than once but under ten times. The chain combines TRBV5-1 with TRBJ1-2, with a tentative D call TRBD1 (5 bases). Germline V gene sequence: CDR1 SGHRS, CDR2 YFSETQ. The CDR3 runs to 14 residues. The germline V and J ends were trimmed by 0 bases and 4 bases, with 10 bases remaining between them. The CDR3 sequence is CASSLAVGGYGYTF. The CDR3 DNA follows: TGCGCCAGCAGCTTGGCTGTGGGGGGCTATGGCTACACCTTC.

The CDR3 sequence is CAGREYSNQPQHF. CDR3 nucleotide sequence: TGTGCCGGTCGAGAGTATAGCAATCAGCCCCAGCATTTT. This chain joins TRBV6-1 and TRBJ1-5; no reliable D call. V was trimmed by 11 bases and J by 0 bases, leaving 11 bases between them. Germline V lookup: CDR1 MNHNS, CDR2 SASEGT. The CDR3 is 13 amino acids.

Ten or more counts support this clonotype. The V and J genes are TRBV20-1 and TRBJ2-1, with D possibly TRBD2 on 6 matching bases. With 1 base removed from V and 6 bases from J, the gap between germline ends came to 16 bases. This CDR3 region has 15 residues. CDR1 is DFQATT and CDR2 is SNEGSKA in the germline V gene (reference sequence). The chain's CDR3 is CSARVPFSSANEQFF. The CDR3 DNA reads as TGCAGTGCTAGAGTTCCCTTTTCTAGCGCCAATGAGCAGTTCTTC.

This clonotype was observed many times. The chain links TRBV7-3 to TRBJ2-3; D might be TRBD2 (5 bases). The V end was cut by 4 bases, the J end by 2 bases, with 10 bases between. The germline V gene encodes CDR1 SGHTA and CDR2 FQGTGA. This CDR3 is built from 14 residues. CDR3 nucleotides: TGTGCCAGCAGCTCAAGCGGAAACACAGATACGCAGTATTTT. This codes for CASSSSGNTDTQYF.

This chain links TRBV4-1 with TRBJ2-1, with 11 bases matching TRBD2. Trimming at V came to 0 bases and at J to 6 bases, leaving 4 bases not matched to a gene. This CDR3 has 16 residues. CDR1 MGHRA and CDR2 YSYEKL come from the germline V gene. The CDR3 bases are TGCGCCAGCAGCCAAGATGTAACTAGCGGGAGCAATGAGCAGTTCTTC. It is translated as CASSQDVTSGSNEQFF.

This clonotype occurred many times. The chain couples TRBV2 to TRBJ2-7; D is ambiguous. The germline CDR1 and CDR2 sequences are SNHLY and FYNNEI. Trimming stripped 2 bases from V and 0 bases from J, with 11 bases between. CDR3 length: 15 residues. CDR3 sequence (DNA): TGTGCCAGCAGTGAATCGACATACTCCTCCTACGAGCAGTACTTC. Translated, it gives CASSESTYSSYEQYF. Using reference TRBV2 and TRBJ2-7 for the parts outside the CDR3, the full variable domain is EPEVTQTPSHQVTQMGQEVILRCVPISNHLYFYWYRQILGQKVEFLVSFYNNEISEKSEIFDDQFSVERPDGSNFTLKIRSTKLEDSAMYFCASSESTYSSYEQYFGPGTRLTVT.

This clonotype appeared many times. The rearrangement links TRBV12-3 or TRBV12-4 to TRBJ2-7; maybe TRBD1 (6 bases). The CDR3 extends over 12 amino acids. V gave up 7 bases and J gave up 5 bases, with 12 bases separating them. The CDR3 DNA reads as TGTGCCAGCAAGACAGGCAGGAACGAGCAGTACTTC. This encodes CASKTGRNEQYF.

This clonotype was seen many times. The chain employs TRBV2 and TRBJ2-5; TRBD2 matches 9 bases. The CDR3 sequence is 15 residues long. The ends lost 4 bases at V and 4 bases at J; junction bases unmatched: 7. CDR1 is SNHLY, CDR2 FYNNEI, per germline. CDR3: CASSGIAGEGETQYF. The CDR3 DNA is TGTGCCAGCAGTGGGATAGCGGGAGAAGGAGAGACCCAGTACTTC.

This clonotype was seen only a few times. The rearrangement joins TRBV20-1 to TRBJ2-7; 11 nucleotides match TRBD1. Germline CDR1 is DFQATT and CDR2 is SNEGSKA (reference sequence). This CDR3 spans 15 amino acids. The trim removed 2 bases at V and 6 bases at J, leaving 9 bases unmatched. CDR3 DNA sequence: TGCAGTGCTAGACTGGGGACAGGGGGAACGACCGAGCAGTACTTC. Its protein product is CSARLGTGGTTEQYF.

The rearrangement links TRBV6-5 to TRBJ2-1; D is unclear. Trimming shortened V by 0 bases and J by 0 bases, and 12 bases separated the two germline ends. The germline gives CDR1 MNHEY, CDR2 SVGAGI. This CDR3 has 17 residues. The CDR3 here is CASSYSTPYSSYNEQFF. The CDR3 bases are TGTGCCAGCAGTTACTCGACCCCCTATAGCTCCTACAATGAGCAGTTCTTC.

There are many counts of this clonotype. This chain links TRBV11-3 with TRBJ2-2; 13 bases line up with TRBD2. V gave up 6 bases and J gave up 5 bases; unmatched junction bases: 9. Germline CDR1 SGHNT, CDR2 YENEEA. The CDR3 extends over 17 amino acids. CDR3 sequence reads: CASSPRPGLAGTGELFF. The CDR3, as DNA: TGTGCCAGCAGTCCTAGACCGGGACTAGCGGGGACCGGGGAGCTGTTTTTT.

The rearrangement uses TRBV9 and TRBJ2-1; D is possibly TRBD2 (6 bases). Trimming pared 0 bases from V and 9 bases from J, leaving 19 bases between. CDR1 is SGDLS, CDR2 YYNGEE, per germline. The CDR3 spans 16 residues. In DNA form, the CDR3 reads TGTGCCAGCAGCGTAGTCGGCCAGGGTGGGAGGAGTGAGCAGTTCTTC. Protein sequence: CASSVVGQGGRSEQFF.

This clonotype was picked up many times. V usage is TRBV7-3 and J usage is TRBJ2-3, with 10 bases aligning to TRBD1. With V trimmed by 5 bases and J by 4 bases, 3 bases remained unmatched. Germline CDR1 reads SGHTA; CDR2 reads FQGTGA. The CDR3 is 14 amino acids. The CDR3 region has the DNA TGTGCCAGCAGCCCCGGACAGGGGGCAGATACGCAGTATTTT. This gives the protein CASSPGQGADTQYF.

Ten or more counts support this clonotype. The rearrangement links TRBV13 to TRBJ1-2; 8 bases are shared with TRBD1. V lost 7 bases to trimming and J lost 0 bases; unmatched junction nucleotides: 13. Germline V gene data show CDR1 as PRHDT and CDR2 as FYEKMQ (reference sequence). The CDR3 spans 17 residues. The CDR3 loop is CASTSWSGTGANYGYTF. The DNA for the CDR3 is TGTGCCAGCACCTCATGGTCCGGGACAGGAGCTAACTATGGCTACACCTTC.

The chain combines TRBV28 with TRBJ2-7; TRBD2 is a possible D gene (6 bases). V was cut by 7 bases and J by 2 bases, with 12 bases left in between. The CDR3 runs 13 residues. Germline CDR1 MDHEN, CDR2 SYDVKM. In DNA, the CDR3 is TGTGCCAGCACCCCGCGCGGGGCCTACGAGCAGTACTTC. As protein: CASTPRGAYEQYF. The whole variable domain, filled in from reference TRBV28 and TRBJ2-7, reads DVKVTQSSRYLVKRTGEKVFLECVQDMDHENMFWYRQDPGLGLRLIYFSYDVKMKEKGDIPEGYSVSREKKERFSLILESASTNQTSMYLCASTPRGAYEQYFGPGTRLTVT.

A few counts support this clonotype. The chain is built from TRBV5-1 and TRBJ2-5; D call uncertain. CDR1 and CDR2 (germline): SGHRS, YFSETQ. The CDR3 length is 14 residues. V shed 2 bases and J shed 5 bases, with 13 bases lying between them. The CDR3 bases are TGCGCCAGCAGCTTTGTTGTACCACGGGAGACCCAGTACTTC. This translates into CASSFVVPRETQYF.

This chain joins TRBV5-1 and TRBJ2-7; 8 bases match TRBD2. This CDR3 region has 15 residues. Germline CDR1 is SGHRS and CDR2 is YFSETQ. With 4 bases clipped from V and 5 bases from J, the junction kept 11 bases outside the gene matches. Written as DNA, the CDR3 is TGCGCCAGCAGCAAAGCCAGCGGGAGTAGCAACGAGCAGTACTTC. Translated, it gives CASSKASGSSNEQYF.

This clonotype has at least ten counts. The rearrangement joins TRBV7-2 to TRBJ2-7; 9 bases match TRBD2. This CDR3 has 16 amino acids. J was trimmed by 1 base and V by 1 base; bases with no gene match: 5. Germline CDR1 is SGHTA and CDR2 is FQGNSA. The CDR3 loop is CASSLGWSGRSYEQYF. The CDR3 coding sequence is TGTGCCAGCAGCTTAGGATGGAGCGGGAGGTCCTACGAGCAGTACTTC.

This clonotype has a count of ten or more. The J gene is TRBJ2-7, the V gene TRBV28; no definite D call. Between the trimmed V and J ends, which lost 3 bases and 2 bases, there was a span of 11 bases. This CDR3 has 14 amino acids. The germline gives CDR1 MDHEN, CDR2 SYDVKM. The CDR3 spells CASSFLQFPYEQYF. The CDR3 coding sequence is TGTGCCAGCAGTTTTCTCCAGTTCCCCTACGAGCAGTACTTC.